Following are 26 T cell receptor beta chains from one sample sequenced in a study of blood T cell repertoires in COVID-19. The assay was immunoSEQ multiplex PCR, and TCRdb's table has in-frame clones only and misses some. Among roughly 400,000 clones listed, 80% to 90% were seen once. Input material: PBMCs or T cells enriched from blood (not recorded which). The receptors shown here come from a young man who had recovered from COVID-19.

This chain joins TRBV4-1 and TRBJ2-1; 10 bases fit TRBD2. This CDR3 comprises 16 residues. V was clipped by 1 base and J by 5 bases; unmatched bases: 5. Germline CDR1 and CDR2: MGHRA and YSYEKL. The CDR3 sequence: CASSQVSLAGDNEQFF. The CDR3 DNA sequence: TGCGCCAGCAGCCAAGTTAGCCTAGCGGGAGACAATGAGCAGTTCTTC.

This clone came up a few times. The chain recombines TRBV7-3 with TRBJ2-5; perhaps TRBD2 as D (5 bases). The CDR3 is 13 residues long. The germline V gene has CDR1 SGHTA and CDR2 FQGTGA. V was cut by 5 bases and J by 2 bases, with 9 bases left in between. The DNA for the CDR3 is TGTGCCAGCAGCCCGAGGGTACAAGAGACCCAGTACTTC. This translates into CASSPRVQETQYF.

This sequence joins TRBV18 and TRBJ2-3, with 7 bases aligning to TRBD1. The CDR3 consists of 13 residues. V dropped 4 bases and J dropped 4; count of bases not matched to a gene: 2. Germline CDR1 reads KGHSH; CDR2 reads LQKENI. The CDR3 spells CASSQGAADTQYF. The CDR3, as DNA: TGTGCCAGCTCACAGGGGGCGGCAGATACGCAGTATTTT.

The sample holds one count of this clone. The chain is built from TRBV5-4 and TRBJ2-2; D call uncertain. The germline gives CDR1 SGHNT, CDR2 YYREEE (reference sequence). CDR3 size: 16 residues. The V end was cut by 4 bases, the J end by 4 bases, with 17 bases between. Here the CDR3 DNA reads TGTGCCAGCAGCCCCATGGTTAATCCGCGCACCGGGGAGCTGTTTTTT. Encoded protein: CASSPMVNPRTGELFF.

The chain links TRBV29-1 to TRBJ1-1; the D gene is possibly TRBD1 (5 bases). The germline V gene has CDR1 SQVTM and CDR2 ANQGSEA. The CDR3 is made up of 13 amino acids. V gave up 4 bases and J gave up 0 bases, with 9 bases separating them. The DNA of the CDR3 is TGCAGCGTTGGTCAGGGCCTGAACACTGAAGCTTTCTTT. Amino acids: CSVGQGLNTEAFF. Using reference TRBV29-1 and TRBJ1-1 for the parts outside the CDR3, the full variable domain is SAVISQKPSRDICQRGTSLTIQCQVDSQVTMMFWYRQQPGQSLTLIATANQGSEATYESGFVIDKFPISRPNLTFSTLTVSNMSPEDSSIYLCSVGQGLNTEAFFGQGTRLTVV.

The table lists this clone with a few counts. This chain joins TRBV20-1 and TRBJ1-2; no firm D call. Trimming removed 3 bases from V and 7 bases from J, with 18 bases in between. The germline gives CDR1 DFQATT, CDR2 SNEGSKA (reference sequence). The CDR3 covers 14 residues. This CDR3 reads CSASLPGLWIGYTF. CDR3 DNA sequence: TGCAGTGCTAGTCTCCCGGGTCTTTGGATTGGCTACACCTTC.

The chain combines TRBV12-5 with TRBJ2-7; D ambiguous. The germline V gene encodes CDR1 LGHNT and CDR2 FRNRAP. The CDR3 runs 15 residues. The V gene lost 1 base and the J gene lost 2 bases, with 12 bases spanning the gap. The CDR3 region has the DNA TGTGCTAGTGGTTTGGCGGCAGGCGCTACCTACGAGCAGTACTTC. Translated: CASGLAAGATYEQYF.

This chain connects TRBV3-1 (or the pseudogene TRBV3-2) to TRBJ2-5; 7 bases match TRBD1. The CDR3 is 13 residues long. Germline CDR1 and CDR2: LGHDT and YNNKEL (reference sequence). Trimming at V came to 4 bases and at J to 5 bases, leaving 4 bases not matched to a gene. The CDR3 coding sequence is TGTGCCAGCAGCCGACAGGGCTGGGAGACCCAGTACTTC. It translates to CASSRQGWETQYF.

J is TRBJ2-1 and V is TRBV7-8; D is undetermined. V lost 3 bases to trimming and J lost 6 bases, with 12 bases between them. This CDR3 comprises 14 residues. The germline CDR1 and CDR2 sequences are SGHVS and FQNEAQ. The CDR3 DNA reads as TGTGCCAGCAGCTTCTCGAGTTGGAGCAATGAGCAGTTCTTC. Protein sequence: CASSFSSWSNEQFF.

This sequence joins TRBV4-1 and TRBJ1-5; D unclear. V was cut by 4 bases and J by 3 bases, with 13 bases left in between. The CDR3 spans 15 residues. Germline assignment: CDR1 MGHRA and CDR2 YSYEKL. The CDR3, as DNA: TGCGCCAGCAGCCCTCACCCAGGATCCAATCAGCCCCAGCATTTT. Protein product: CASSPHPGSNQPQHF.

The chain joins TRBV11-2 to TRBJ2-1, with 7 bases identical to TRBD2. The J segment lost 0 bases and the V segment lost 8 bases, leaving 10 bases of the junction unmatched. Germline CDR1 reads SGHAT; CDR2 reads FQNNGV. The CDR3 loop spans 16 amino acids. The DNA of the CDR3 is TGTGCCAGCCGAACATCGCGCGGGAGCTCCTACAATGAGCAGTTCTTC. Amino acid sequence: CASRTSRGSSYNEQFF.

This clone turned up a few times. The V and J genes are TRBV13 and TRBJ2-3; a weak D match, TRBD1 (6 bases). V shed 2 bases and J shed 4 bases, with 10 bases lying between them. The CDR3 consists of 14 residues. Germline V gives CDR1 PRHDT, CDR2 FYEKMQ (reference sequence). This CDR3 is CASSLNRDADTQYF. The CDR3 coding sequence is TGTGCCAGCAGCTTAAACAGGGATGCAGATACGCAGTATTTT.

In the case of this clone: The same CDR3 arises from other DNA sequences in this sample as well. The genes are TRBV19 and TRBJ1-4; no firm D call. The ends were cut back, 1 base at V and 8 bases at J, with 5 bases in the middle. Germline V gene sequence: CDR1 LNHDA, CDR2 SQIVND (reference sequence). The CDR3 is 12 amino acids. The CDR3: CASSIAGEKLFF. DNA for the CDR3: TGTGCCAGTAGTATAGCGGGGGAAAAACTGTTTTTT.

The V gene is TRBV12-3 or TRBV12-4, the J gene TRBJ2-3, with D maybe TRBD2 (5 bases). The V end was cut by 5 bases, the J end by 6 bases, with 9 bases between. This CDR3 spans 12 amino acids. The CDR3 DNA sequence: TGTGCCAGCAGTAAAACTAGGGATACGCAGTATTTT. Translating it yields CASSKTRDTQYF.

This clone was observed a few times. CDR3 sequence: CASSQATSGRGEQFF. DNA for the CDR3: TGCGCCAGCAGCCAAGCCACTAGCGGGAGGGGTGAGCAGTTCTTC. The chain uses TRBV4-1 and TRBJ2-1, with TRBD2 identical over 13 bases. In germline, CDR1 is MGHRA, CDR2 YSYEKL. The CDR3 has 15 residues. With V trimmed by 1 base and J by 9 bases, 3 bases remained unmatched.

The rearrangement joins TRBV25-1 to TRBJ2-7, with TRBD2 matching 8 bases. The CDR3 runs to 17 residues. Unmatched junction bases numbered 12, after V lost 3 bases and J lost 2 bases. Germline CDR1 reads MGHDK; CDR2 reads SYGVNS. In nucleotides, the CDR3 is TGTGCCAGCAGTGACCCGGGGGGGCCCGGAGGGGCCTACGAGCAGTACTTC. It yields the protein CASSDPGGPGGAYEQYF.

This chain joins TRBV28 and TRBJ1-2; possible D gene TRBD1, 5 bases. Germline V lookup: CDR1 MDHEN, CDR2 SYDVKM. Trimming removed 4 bases from V and 4 bases from J, with 7 bases in between. The length of the CDR3 is 12 residues. The CDR3, as DNA: TGTGCCAGCAGTTCAGGGCCCTATGGCTACACCTTC. Translating gives CASSSGPYGYTF.

The V call is TRBV25-1, the J call TRBJ1-2; TRBD1 agrees at 8 bases. Germline values: CDR1 MGHDK, CDR2 SYGVNS. The ends lost 4 bases at V and 6 bases at J; junction bases unmatched: 7. The CDR3 runs to 14 residues. This chain's CDR3 is CASSGVGQGNGYTF. The CDR3 coding sequence is TGTGCCAGCAGTGGTGTCGGACAGGGAAATGGCTACACCTTC.

The rearrangement uses TRBV12-3 or TRBV12-4 and TRBJ1-2, with D uncertain. Trimming took off 5 bases at V and 7 bases at J, with 14 bases between the two ends. The CDR3 runs to 13 residues. DNA for the CDR3: TGTGCCAGCAGTGCTTCGCTCATCAGTGGCTACACCTTC. It is translated as CASSASLISGYTF.

This clone was detected once. The V gene is TRBV29-1, the J gene TRBJ2-1, with 10 nucleotides matching TRBD2. The V and J ends lost 6 bases and 8 bases, in that order; junction bases with no gene match: 10. The length of the CDR3 is 14 residues. Germline V CDR1 and CDR2: SQVTM, ANQGSEA. CDR3 sequence reads: CSVVAGGSVDEQFF. The CDR3 bases are TGCAGCGTCGTAGCGGGAGGATCTGTCGATGAGCAGTTCTTC.

This rearrangement joins TRBV7-8 to TRBJ1-1, with 9 bases identical to TRBD1. The CDR3 is made up of 18 amino acids. The V gene's germline CDR1 is SGHVS and CDR2 FQNEAQ. V gave up 4 bases and J gave up 1 base; unmatched junction bases: 13. CDR3 region: CASSSLPGQGPSNTEAFF. Written as DNA, the CDR3 is TGTGCCAGCAGCTCATTGCCGGGACAGGGACCTTCGAACACTGAAGCTTTCTTT.

The gene calls are TRBV13 and TRBJ2-7, with TRBD2 matching over 9 bases. J gave up 4 bases and V 3 bases, and 10 bases lay outside the gene matches. The CDR3 consists of 16 residues. Germline CDR1 PRHDT, CDR2 FYEKMQ (reference sequence). The CDR3 region has the DNA TGTGCCAGCAGCTTCCGCCGAACTAGCGGGCGATACGAGCAGTACTTC. Amino acids: CASSFRRTSGRYEQYF.

The chain carries TRBV18 and TRBJ2-1, with 16 nucleotides matching TRBD2. V trimming: 4 bases; J trimming: 6 bases; junction bases outside the gene matches: 6. This CDR3 has 17 residues. CDR1 KGHSH and CDR2 LQKENI come from the germline V gene. The CDR3 here is CASSQGLAGGPGNEQFF. The CDR3 coding sequence is TGTGCCAGCTCACAGGGACTAGCGGGAGGGCCGGGCAATGAGCAGTTCTTC.

This clone was recorded many times. The chain uses TRBV4-1 and TRBJ2-7, with 10 bases matching TRBD1. V lost 0 bases to trimming and J lost 5 bases; unmatched junction nucleotides: 10. Germline V gene sequence: CDR1 MGHRA, CDR2 YSYEKL. CDR3 length: 17 residues. The chain's CDR3 is CASSQEFTGTGVNEQYF. The DNA of the CDR3 is TGCGCCAGCAGCCAAGAGTTTACCGGGACAGGGGTTAACGAGCAGTACTTC.

This chain connects TRBV12-5 to TRBJ1-1; D ambiguous. The germline V gene encodes CDR1 LGHNT and CDR2 FRNRAP. The CDR3 runs 18 residues. Deletions cut 6 bases from V and 0 bases from J, with 23 bases between. CDR3 DNA: TGTGCTAGTGGGGGTGGCCCCTCAGGAACATTTATGAACACTGAAGCTTTCTTT. It yields the protein CASGGGPSGTFMNTEAFF.

There are a few counts of this clone. The chain links TRBV7-9 to TRBJ1-2; D remains unclear. V lost 6 bases and J 3 bases, leaving 8 bases between the germline ends. Looked up from germline, CDR1 is SEHNR and CDR2 is FQNEAQ (reference sequence). This CDR3 is 12 amino acids long. CDR3: CASSTADYGYTF. For the CDR3, the DNA is TGTGCCAGCAGTACCGCGGACTATGGCTACACCTTC.